These 21 T cell receptor beta chains share one sample of origin, sequenced in a study of T cell responses to AZD1222 COVID-19 vaccine. The method was immunoSEQ multiplex PCR; TCRdb's version includes in-frame clones alone and lacks a portion of them. The sample includes more than 110,000 clones. Source material: peripheral blood. The receptors originated from an adult in good health.

V and J are TRBV11-3 and TRBJ1-1; D remains ambiguous. The CDR3 is made up of 17 amino acids. Germline CDR1 is SGHNT and CDR2 is YENEEA. Trimming shortened V by 2 bases and J by 2 bases, and 18 bases separated the two germline ends. This CDR3 is CASSLLSTEEFNTEAFF. As DNA, the CDR3 is TGTGCCAGCAGCTTACTATCCACCGAGGAATTTAACACTGAAGCTTTCTTT.

The CDR3 here is CASSFGGNQPQHF. The CDR3 bases are TGTGCCAGCAGTTTCGGGGGAAATCAGCCCCAGCATTTT. The V call is TRBV27, the J call TRBJ1-5, with a weak D call TRBD1 (5 bases). The V gene lost 3 bases and the J gene lost 4 bases, with 7 bases spanning the gap. This CDR3 is 13 amino acids long. Germline V gene sequence: CDR1 MNHEY, CDR2 SMNVEV (reference sequence).

V gene TRBV9 combines with J gene TRBJ2-1; 7 nucleotides agree with TRBD2. V was pared by 4 bases and J by 7 bases, with 14 bases of the junction left unmatched. The CDR3 runs 16 residues. Germline V gene sequence: CDR1 SGDLS, CDR2 YYNGEE. This chain's CDR3 is CASSPRDYGGLNEQFF. DNA for the CDR3: TGTGCCAGCAGCCCAAGGGACTACGGAGGTTTGAATGAGCAGTTCTTC.

The chain carries TRBV1 and TRBJ1-4. TRBV1 is tagged as a pseudogene. The CDR3 runs 23 residues. This CDR3 reads CTSSQDATLRRVAGKATNEKLFF. CDR3 nucleotide sequence: TGCACCAGCAGCCAAGACGCGACCCTCAGACGGGTGGCAGGAAAAGCAACTAATGAAAAACTGTTTTTT.

V usage is TRBV2 and J usage is TRBJ1-3; maybe TRBD1 (5 bases). V was shortened by 1 base and J by 0 bases, with 10 bases between the two germline ends. Germline V lookup: CDR1 SNHLY, CDR2 FYNNEI. The CDR3 consists of 16 residues. The CDR3 protein is CASSEEGIPSGNTIYF. CDR3 DNA sequence: TGTGCCAGCAGTGAAGAGGGGATTCCCTCTGGAAACACCATATATTTT.

The chain couples TRBV11-3 to TRBJ2-5; 12 bases align to TRBD2. Germline V CDR1 and CDR2: SGHNT, YENEEA. V gave up 4 bases and J gave up 3 bases; unmatched junction bases: 15. The CDR3 extends over 19 amino acids. In nucleotides, the CDR3 is TGTGCCAGCAGCTCCTACTCCCGACTAGCGGGGGACCTAAAAGAGACCCAGTACTTC. Residues: CASSSYSRLAGDLKETQYF.

The CDR3 bases are TGTGCCATTCCGCGTCGGGGGGGAGAAAATGGCTACACCTTC. This codes for CAIPRRGGENGYTF. The chain uses TRBV2 and TRBJ1-2; D may be TRBD1 (5 bases). The CDR3 consists of 14 residues. The V gene lost 10 bases and the J gene lost 6 bases, with 21 bases spanning the gap. The germline gives CDR1 SNHLY, CDR2 FYNNEI.

The V and J genes are TRBV7-3 and TRBJ2-2, with a weak D call TRBD2 (6 bases). V was trimmed by 2 bases and J by 14 bases, leaving 15 bases between them. The CDR3 sequence is 13 residues long. Germline CDR1 is SGHTA and CDR2 is FQGTGA. CDR3: CASSLEGPGGLFF. CDR3 nucleotide sequence: TGTGCCAGCAGCTTAGAGGGCCCCGGGGGTCTGTTTTTT.

The CDR3 spells CASSHTSQGPSNQPQHF. The CDR3 region has the DNA TGCGCCAGCAGCCACACCTCCCAGGGGCCGAGCAATCAGCCCCAGCATTTT. The chain is built from TRBV4-1 and TRBJ1-5; TRBD1 is a possible D gene (6 bases). CDR1 and CDR2 (germline): MGHRA, YSYEKL. This CDR3 region has 17 residues. The V gene lost 3 bases and the J gene lost 1 base, with 16 bases spanning the gap.

The chain recombines TRBV7-9 with TRBJ1-2; weak D call: TRBD1 (5 bases). This CDR3 has 12 residues. V lost 2 bases, J lost 5 bases, and 6 bases lay in between. CDR1 is SEHNR and CDR2 is FQNEAQ in the germline V gene (reference sequence). The CDR3 is CASSLRGYGYTF. CDR3 nucleotides: TGTGCCAGCAGCTTACGGGGGTATGGCTACACCTTC.

CDR3 protein: CASSLLSGADSPLHF. The CDR3 DNA sequence: TGTGCCAGCAGCTTATTGTCAGGGGCTGATTCACCCCTCCACTTT. The rearrangement uses TRBV7-8 and TRBJ1-6; tentative D call: TRBD1 (6 bases). V was shortened by 2 bases and J by 8 bases, with 13 bases between the two germline ends. The CDR3 covers 15 residues. From germline, CDR1 is SGHVS and CDR2 FQNEAQ.

The V and J genes are TRBV12-3 or TRBV12-4 and TRBJ1-4; D ambiguous. The CDR3 is 13 residues long. Trimming removed 3 bases from V and 5 bases from J, with 7 bases in between. The CDR3: CASSFALNEKLFF. The CDR3, as DNA: TGTGCCAGCAGTTTCGCCCTGAATGAAAAACTGTTTTTT.

V is TRBV27 and J is TRBJ2-1, with a tentative D call TRBD2 (6 bases). CDR1 and CDR2 (germline): MNHEY, SMNVEV (reference sequence). The CDR3 totals 14 residues. V was cut by 5 bases and J by 5 bases, with 13 bases left in between. The CDR3 region has the DNA TGTGCCAGCAGTCCCCGGGGGACGGACAATGAGCAGTTCTTC. Protein product: CASSPRGTDNEQFF.

The rearrangement joins TRBV9 to TRBJ2-5; 8 nucleotides agree with TRBD1. CDR1 is SGDLS, CDR2 YYNGEE, per germline. CDR3 length: 15 residues. J lost 1 base, V lost 3 bases, and 5 bases had no gene match. This CDR3 is CASSERDRSQETQYF. The CDR3 DNA reads TGTGCCAGCAGCGAGAGGGACAGGTCCCAAGAGACCCAGTACTTC.

The J gene is TRBJ2-5, the V gene TRBV6-2 or TRBV6-3, with D maybe TRBD2 (5 bases). V lost 2 bases, J lost 9 bases, and 10 bases lay in between. CDR1 is MNHEY, CDR2 SVGEGT, per germline. The CDR3 is made up of 12 amino acids. CDR3 sequence: CASSYSKRPQYF. DNA of the CDR3: TGTGCCAGCAGTTACAGTAAGCGGCCCCAGTACTTC.

The chain recombines TRBV27 with TRBJ1-5; TRBD1 matches 8 bases. The V gene's germline CDR1 is MNHEY and CDR2 SMNVEV (reference sequence). The CDR3 has 12 residues. J lost 9 bases, V lost 6 bases, and 4 bases had no gene match. The CDR3 DNA follows: TGTGCCAGCAGCCAAACAGGGGGGCCCCAGCATTTT. This gives the protein CASSQTGGPQHF.

The chain joins TRBV7-3 to TRBJ2-1; TRBD2 matches 12 bases. V was clipped by 5 bases and J by 0 bases; unmatched bases: 8. Germline CDR1 is SGHTA and CDR2 is FQGTGA. The CDR3 sequence is 18 residues long. The CDR3 region has the DNA TGTGCCAGCAGCATACTAGCGGGGGGCCCCCGCTCCTACAATGAGCAGTTCTTC. It encodes CASSILAGGPRSYNEQFF.

V usage is TRBV5-6 and J usage is TRBJ1-6; a possible D gene is TRBD1 (5 bases). The CDR3 loop spans 15 amino acids. V lost 1 base, J lost 6 bases, and 11 bases lay in between. Germline-derived CDR1 and CDR2 are SGHDT and YYEEEE. The CDR3 is CASSLWVGVNSPLHF. The CDR3 DNA sequence: TGTGCCAGCAGCTTGTGGGTAGGGGTTAATTCACCCCTCCACTTT. Full variable domain (missing parts from reference TRBV5-6 and TRBJ1-6): DAGVTQSPTHLIKTRGQQVTLRCSPKSGHDTVSWYQQALGQGPQFIFQYYEEEERQRGNFPDRFSGHQFPNYSSELNVNALLLGDSALYLCASSLWVGVNSPLHFGNGTRLTVT.

The V and J genes are TRBV4-1 and TRBJ2-1; 10 nucleotides agree with TRBD2. Germline lookup yields CDR1 MGHRA and CDR2 YSYEKL. The CDR3 extends over 17 amino acids. V shed 4 bases and J 0 bases; nucleotides not matched to a gene: 6. The CDR3 loop reads CASSRGASGGSYNEQFF. The CDR3, as DNA: TGCGCCAGCAGCCGCGGGGCTAGCGGGGGCTCCTACAATGAGCAGTTCTTC.

The rearrangement uses TRBV19 and TRBJ2-1; D unresolved. Germline V gene sequence: CDR1 LNHDA, CDR2 SQIVND (reference sequence). V was pared by 3 bases and J by 6 bases, with 12 bases between. The length of the CDR3 is 14 residues. The CDR3 DNA is TGTGCCAGTAGTATTGGGCCCCCCTCCAATGAGCAGTTCTTC. Protein product: CASSIGPPSNEQFF.

The rearrangement links TRBV7-9 to TRBJ1-4, with a tentative D call TRBD1 (5 bases). Germline assignment: CDR1 SEHNR and CDR2 FQNEAQ (reference sequence). The CDR3 totals 16 residues. V lost 5 bases to trimming and J lost 8 bases, with 21 bases between them. The CDR3 sequence is CASSPGTWMDREKLFF. The CDR3 nucleotides are TGTGCCAGCAGCCCTGGGACCTGGATGGATAGGGAAAAACTGTTTTTT.